Each of the 26 T cell receptor beta chains below was sequenced from the same sample in a study of T cells in Graves' hyperthyroidism and ophthalmopathy. TCR beta CDR3 regions were amplified from RNA transcripts. TCR CDR3 underwent first-round RT-PCR with the HTBI primer set. TCRdb analysed the multiplex PCR reads with MiXCR anew, one entry per CDR3 protein. The profile shows 480,000 or so distinct CDR3 sequences, 35% to 50% of them singletons. The specimen sequenced was peripheral blood or thyroid tissue (not recorded which). These receptors were collected from an adult woman with Graves' disease, either hyperthyroidism or ophthalmopathy (not recorded which).

This chain connects TRBV7-2 to TRBJ2-5; the D is unclear. The germline CDR1 and CDR2 sequences are SGHTA and FQGNSA. Trimming shortened V by 3 bases and J by 2 bases, and 7 bases separated the two germline ends. This CDR3 spans 13 amino acids. This CDR3 is CASSFTPQETQYF. DNA for the CDR3: TGTGCCAGCAGCTTCACACCGCAAGAGACCCAGTACTTC.

The chain uses TRBV20-1 and TRBJ2-2; D gene ambiguous. This CDR3 is built from 13 residues. The germline CDR1 and CDR2 sequences are DFQATT and SNEGSKA (reference sequence). V lost 4 bases and J 5 bases, leaving 11 bases between the germline ends. This chain's CDR3 is CSAMEAGTGELFF. The DNA for the CDR3 is TGCAGTGCTATGGAAGCCGGGACCGGGGAGCTGTTTTTT.

The rearrangement uses TRBV24-1 and TRBJ2-7; TRBD1 might be the D (5 bases). In germline, CDR1 is KGHDR, CDR2 SFDVKD. V lost 7 bases and J 7 bases, leaving 16 bases between the germline ends. This CDR3 comprises 13 residues. The DNA for the CDR3 is TGTGCCACCAGGAATAGCCAGGGCGGAGAGCAGTACTTC. Protein: CATRNSQGGEQYF.

In its sample, this clonotype was seen once. The chain recombines TRBV7-9 with TRBJ1-2, with 7 bases that match TRBD1. The CDR3 spans 16 residues. V was clipped by 5 bases and J by 1 base; unmatched bases: 10. Germline V lookup: CDR1 SEHNR, CDR2 FQNEAQ (reference sequence). CDR3 DNA sequence: TGTGCCAGCAGCCACCGGGACAGTTCGGATAACTATGGCTACACCTTC. It encodes CASSHRDSSDNYGYTF.

There are many counts of this clonotype. This chain connects TRBV5-6 to TRBJ1-1, with unresolved D. V gave up 2 bases and J gave up 6 bases, with 11 bases separating them. This CDR3 comprises 13 residues. Germline lookup yields CDR1 SGHDT and CDR2 YYEEEE. The CDR3: CASSLWGGPEAFF. CDR3 nucleotide sequence: TGTGCCAGCAGCTTATGGGGAGGTCCTGAAGCTTTCTTT.

V is TRBV7-9 and J is TRBJ1-2, with 9 bases fitting TRBD1. The CDR3 runs 17 residues. Germline values: CDR1 SEHNR, CDR2 FQNEAQ (reference sequence). With 5 bases clipped from V and 2 bases from J, the junction kept 12 bases outside the gene matches. The chain's CDR3 is CASSPTERTGANYGYTF. The CDR3 region has the DNA TGTGCCAGCAGCCCCACGGAACGGACAGGGGCCAACTATGGCTACACCTTC.

This clonotype has at least ten counts. The rearrangement links TRBV5-6 to TRBJ1-3; no reliable D call. CDR3 length equals 15 residues. V shed 3 bases and J shed 0 bases, with 10 bases lying between them. Germline assignment: CDR1 SGHDT and CDR2 YYEEEE. The CDR3 protein is CASSSLGDSGNTIYF. CDR3 sequence (DNA): TGTGCCAGCAGCTCCCTCGGAGACTCTGGAAACACCATATATTTT.

Comments on this clonotype: The final CDR3 position lacks the conserved phenylalanine or tryptophan, pointing to a likely read error. The limits of the CDR3 on the DNA are not certain, so only TCRdb's listed CDR3 is given. The CDR3 region is CASSHLES. The J gene is TRBJ1-3, the V gene TRBV14. The CDR3 spans 8 amino acids, including both terminal residues. Germline CDR1 and CDR2: SGHDN and FVKESK.

This clonotype was counted between two and nine times. V usage is TRBV10-3 and J usage is TRBJ1-4; TRBD1 agrees at 7 bases. Germline CDR1 is ENHRY and CDR2 is SYGVKD. There are 17 residues in the CDR3. After removal of 10 bases from V and 7 bases from J, the junction contained 21 bases not matched to a gene. The CDR3 DNA reads as TGTGCCACCGCCGACAGGGCTCCCTTTAGTCCGGCTGAAAAACTGTTTTTT. This encodes CATADRAPFSPAEKLFF.

The sample holds many counts of this clonotype. The CDR3 reads CASSPSGSGSDTQYF. The CDR3 region has the DNA TGTGCCAGCAGCCCAAGCGGGAGTGGGTCAGATACGCAGTATTTT. The chain links TRBV7-9 to TRBJ2-3; TRBD2 matches at 8 bases. Germline values: CDR1 SEHNR, CDR2 FQNEAQ (reference sequence). The CDR3 extends over 15 amino acids. The J segment lost 4 bases and the V segment lost 5 bases, leaving 8 bases of the junction unmatched.

Many counts were recorded for this clonotype. The chain employs TRBV15 and TRBJ1-1; D is unresolved. Trimming removed 3 bases from V and 1 base from J, with 12 bases in between. This CDR3 comprises 15 residues. Germline lookup yields CDR1 LNHNV and CDR2 YYDKDF (reference sequence). CDR3: CATSREGSGNTEAFF. The CDR3 region has the DNA TGTGCCACCAGCAGGGAGGGTAGTGGGAACACTGAAGCTTTCTTT.

The table lists this clonotype with many counts. The chain combines TRBV11-1 with TRBJ2-5; weak D call: TRBD1 (5 bases). Germline V gene sequence: CDR1 SGHAT, CDR2 FQDESV (reference sequence). The V and J ends lost 3 bases and 3 bases respectively, with 17 bases between them. This CDR3 region has 16 residues. DNA for the CDR3: TGTGCCAGCAGCTTGGGCTACCTGGGGCCAAAAGAGACCCAGTACTTC. This sequence encodes CASSLGYLGPKETQYF.

The chain joins TRBV14 to TRBJ2-1; D might be TRBD1 or TRBD2, each matching 6 bases. Germline-derived CDR1 and CDR2 are SGHDN and FVKESK. This CDR3 is built from 13 residues. V lost 7 bases, J lost 9 bases, and 16 bases lay in between. The CDR3 DNA follows: TGTGCCAGCACGGGAGCGGAGGGGGGTGAGCAGTTCTTC. Translation: CASTGAEGGEQFF.

The rearrangement links TRBV26 to TRBJ1-1. TRBV26 is labeled a pseudogene. This CDR3 has 15 amino acids. The CDR3 protein is CASSQDAGGYTEAFF. The DNA for the CDR3 is TGTGCCAGCAGCCAAGACGCGGGTGGATACACTGAAGCTTTCTTT.

The V call is TRBV7-2, the J call TRBJ1-6, with D perhaps TRBD1 (6 bases). Germline values: CDR1 SGHTA, CDR2 FQGNSA. The CDR3 covers 16 residues. The ends were cut back, 4 bases at V and 8 bases at J, with 18 bases in the middle. CDR3 sequence: CASSSQGGGGYSPLHF. CDR3 sequence (DNA): TGTGCCAGCAGCTCACAGGGAGGAGGGGGATATTCACCCCTCCACTTT. The full variable domain, completed using reference TRBV7-2 and TRBJ1-6, is GAGVSQSPSNKVTEKGKDVELRCDPISGHTALYWYRQSLGQGLEFLIYFQGNSAPDKSGLPSDRFSAERTGGSVSTLTIQRTQQEDSAVYLCASSSQGGGGYSPLHFGNGTRLTVT.

The chain combines TRBV7-9 with TRBJ2-7; 8 bases match TRBD2. The V gene's germline CDR1 is SEHNR and CDR2 FQNEAQ (reference sequence). The trim removed 5 bases at V and 0 bases at J, leaving 9 bases unmatched. The CDR3 spans 16 residues. Here the CDR3 reads CASSVDVSGDSYEQYF. For the CDR3, the DNA is TGTGCCAGCAGCGTAGATGTTAGCGGGGACTCCTACGAGCAGTACTTC. Complete variable domain (other parts from reference TRBV7-9 and TRBJ2-7): DTGVSQNPRHKITKRGQNVTFRCDPISEHNRLYWYRQTLGQGPEFLTYFQNEAQLEKSRLLSDRFSAERPKGSFSTLEIQRTEQGDSAMYLCASSVDVSGDSYEQYFGPGTRLTVT.

This sequence joins TRBV5-1 and TRBJ2-7; D unclear. This CDR3 is 13 amino acids long. With 1 base removed from V and 2 bases from J, the gap between germline ends came to 7 bases. Germline lookup yields CDR1 SGHRS and CDR2 YFSETQ. CDR3 DNA sequence: TGCGCCAGCAGCTTGCCAGATACCTACGAGCAGTACTTC. It translates to CASSLPDTYEQYF.

This clonotype was observed a single time. The V gene is TRBV2, the J gene TRBJ1-3; TRBD1 might be the D (5 bases). The V end lost 4 bases, the J end lost 8 bases, and 18 bases lay between the germline ends. The CDR3 loop spans 15 amino acids. Per germline, CDR1 SNHLY and CDR2 FYNNEI. The CDR3 bases are TGTGCCAGCAGTGGTAATAAAGGGACTAGCTACACCATATATTTT. Translating it yields CASSGNKGTSYTIYF.

The rearrangement uses TRBV10-3 and TRBJ2-5; 15 bases map to TRBD2. The CDR3 totals 14 residues. V was pared by 6 bases and J by 4 bases, with 0 bases of the junction left unmatched. Per germline, CDR1 ENHRY and CDR2 SYGVKD. Here the CDR3 DNA reads TGTGCCATCAGGGGACTAGCGGGAGGAGAGACCCAGTACTTC. Amino acid sequence: CAIRGLAGGETQYF.

In its sample, this clonotype was seen a few times. The chain couples TRBV20-1 to TRBJ1-1; 7 bases align to TRBD1. The CDR3 extends over 14 amino acids. Germline loops: CDR1 DFQATT, CDR2 SNEGSKA (reference sequence). J was trimmed by 4 bases and V by 4 bases; bases with no gene match: 9. CDR3 protein: CSATAQGRGTEAFF. The CDR3 DNA reads as TGCAGTGCTACAGCACAGGGGCGAGGCACTGAAGCTTTCTTT.

This clonotype has just one count. The V call is TRBV2, the J call TRBJ2-7; 10 nucleotides match TRBD2. CDR1 and CDR2 from the germline V gene are SNHLY and FYNNEI. There are 15 residues in the CDR3. V lost 1 base to trimming and J lost 2 bases; unmatched junction nucleotides: 2. CDR3 sequence reads: CASSEGAGGPYEQYF. The CDR3 DNA sequence: TGTGCCAGCAGTGAAGGAGCGGGAGGGCCCTACGAGCAGTACTTC.

In this sample, this clonotype turned up many times. The rearrangement links TRBV5-6 to TRBJ2-6; TRBD2 agrees at 7 bases. V trimming: 4 bases; J trimming: 1 base; junction bases outside the gene matches: 2. This CDR3 has 15 amino acids. The germline gives CDR1 SGHDT, CDR2 YYEEEE. The CDR3: CASSKGLSGANVLTF. Written as DNA, the CDR3 is TGTGCCAGCAGCAAGGGACTATCTGGGGCCAACGTCCTGACTTTC.

The chain joins TRBV20-1 to TRBJ1-5, with 9 positions matching TRBD1. This CDR3 has 14 residues. Germline CDR1 reads DFQATT; CDR2 reads SNEGSKA (reference sequence). The junction had 7 bases not matched to a gene; V was cut back by 4 bases and J by 6 bases. Here the CDR3 reads CSATRDRVSQPQHF. CDR3 coding DNA: TGCAGTGCTACCCGGGACAGGGTCTCTCAGCCCCAGCATTTT.

This clonotype was detected only a few times. This sequence joins TRBV7-3 and TRBJ1-1; TRBD1 might be the D (5 bases). CDR1 and CDR2 (germline): SGHTA, FQGTGA. V shed 3 bases and J shed 2 bases, with 7 bases lying between them. CDR3 length: 13 residues. The CDR3 spells CASSLGDNTEAFF. The CDR3 DNA reads TGTGCCAGCAGCTTGGGGGATAACACTGAAGCTTTCTTT.

The chain links TRBV20-1 to TRBJ2-7; no reliable D call. Germline values: CDR1 DFQATT, CDR2 SNEGSKA (reference sequence). Trimming cost V 6 bases and J 2 bases, with 17 bases left between them. The CDR3 extends over 14 amino acids. The CDR3 reads CSASRFAETYEQYF. In nucleotides, the CDR3 is TGCAGTGCATCCAGATTTGCGGAAACCTACGAGCAGTACTTC.

This clonotype was detected a few times. The chain links TRBV7-9 to TRBJ1-2; TRBD1 is a possible D gene (5 bases). The CDR3 runs 15 residues. The V and J ends lost 5 bases and 0 bases respectively, with 13 bases between them. The germline gives CDR1 SEHNR, CDR2 FQNEAQ (reference sequence). Written as DNA, the CDR3 is TGTGCCAGCAGCACCCGGGACGGGGCTAACTATGGCTACACCTTC. It yields the protein CASSTRDGANYGYTF.